This T cell receptor (beta chain) was documented in a study of regulatory T cells in long-lasting Graves disease. Trimming removed 1 base at V and 6 bases at J, with 16 bases between. Looked up from germline, CDR1 is GTSNPN and CDR2 is SVGIG (reference sequence). This CDR3 has 14 residues. The time point: newly diagnosed GD, antithyroid drugs for less than 3 months. PBMC RNA served as the TCR library source. Arm-PCR of CDR3 regions and iRepertoire HTBI primers were used to build TCR beta libraries. TCRdb recomputed calls from the multiplex PCR reads with MiXCR, one row per CDR3 protein. The table lists around 420,000 distinct CDR3 sequences, approximately 15% of them singletons. The sample was also linked to a second study, of T cells in Graves' hyperthyroidism and ophthalmopathy.

Sequences were derived from peripheral blood mononuclear cells (PBMCs), sampled at new diagnosis, from a patient treated with antithyroid drugs. This chain joins TRBV30 and TRBJ2-7, with D tentatively TRBD2 (5 bases). The receptor comes from a woman aged 40 to 49 with Graves disease. CDR3 protein: CAWSGEGLDAEQYF. The CDR3, as DNA: TGTGCCTGGAGTGGAGAGGGCCTAGATGCCGAGCAGTACTTC.